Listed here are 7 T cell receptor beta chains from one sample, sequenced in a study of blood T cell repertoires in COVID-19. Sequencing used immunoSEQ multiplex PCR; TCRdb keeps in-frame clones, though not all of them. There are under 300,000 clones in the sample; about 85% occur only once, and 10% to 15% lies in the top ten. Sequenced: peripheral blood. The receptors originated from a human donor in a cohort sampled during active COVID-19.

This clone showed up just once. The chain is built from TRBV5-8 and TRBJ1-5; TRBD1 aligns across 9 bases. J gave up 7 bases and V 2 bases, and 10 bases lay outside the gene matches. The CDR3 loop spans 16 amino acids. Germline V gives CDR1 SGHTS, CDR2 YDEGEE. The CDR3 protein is CASSLTGGTRGQPQHF. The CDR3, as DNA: TGTGCCAGCAGCTTAACAGGGGGCACAAGAGGACAGCCCCAGCATTTT.

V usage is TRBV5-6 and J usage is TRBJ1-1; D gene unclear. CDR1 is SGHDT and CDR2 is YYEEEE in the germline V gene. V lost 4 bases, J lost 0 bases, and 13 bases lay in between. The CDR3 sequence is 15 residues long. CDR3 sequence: CASSLGNAVNTEAFF. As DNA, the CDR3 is TGTGCCAGCAGCCTGGGAAATGCGGTGAACACTGAAGCTTTCTTT.

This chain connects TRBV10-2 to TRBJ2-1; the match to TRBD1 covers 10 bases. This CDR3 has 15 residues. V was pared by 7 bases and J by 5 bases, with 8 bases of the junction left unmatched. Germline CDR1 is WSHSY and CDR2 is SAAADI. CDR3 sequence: CASTIPGQGNNEQFF. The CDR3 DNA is TGCGCCAGCACCATCCCGGGACAGGGGAACAATGAGCAGTTCTTC.

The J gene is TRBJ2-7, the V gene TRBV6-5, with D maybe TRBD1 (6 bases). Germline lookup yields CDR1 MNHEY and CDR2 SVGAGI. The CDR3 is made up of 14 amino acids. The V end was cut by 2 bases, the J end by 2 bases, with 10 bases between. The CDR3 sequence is CASSYGQQTYEQYF. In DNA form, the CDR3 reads TGTGCCAGCAGTTACGGACAGCAGACCTACGAGCAGTACTTC.

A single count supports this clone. Here the CDR3 reads CASQSGTSGTMVTQYF. CDR3 nucleotide sequence: TGTGCCAGCCAATCCGGGACTAGCGGGACGATGGTGACCCAGTACTTC. The chain couples TRBV25-1 to TRBJ2-5; TRBD2 aligns across 13 bases. After removal of 8 bases from V and 7 bases from J, the junction contained 13 bases not matched to a gene. The CDR3 contains 16 residues. CDR1 MGHDK and CDR2 SYGVNS come from the germline V gene.

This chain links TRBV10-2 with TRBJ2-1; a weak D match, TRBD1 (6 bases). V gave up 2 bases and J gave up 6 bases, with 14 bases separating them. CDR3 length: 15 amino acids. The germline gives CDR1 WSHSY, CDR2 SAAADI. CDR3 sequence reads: CASSEGSPRGNEQFF. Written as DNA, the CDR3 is TGCGCCAGCAGTGAGGGATCTCCCAGGGGCAATGAGCAGTTCTTC.

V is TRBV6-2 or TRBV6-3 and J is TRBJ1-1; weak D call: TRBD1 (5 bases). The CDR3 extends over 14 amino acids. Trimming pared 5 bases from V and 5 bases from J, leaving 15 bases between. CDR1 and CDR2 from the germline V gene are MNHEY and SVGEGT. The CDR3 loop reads CASSPRALSTEAFF. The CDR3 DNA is TGTGCCAGCAGTCCCAGGGCCTTGAGTACTGAAGCTTTCTTT.